This record concerns one T cell receptor (beta chain) sequence. Amplification used 60 Vbeta primers and 13 Jbeta primers. Assay used: immunoSEQ multiplex PCR; TCRdb lists only in-frame clones, some missing. The sample records under 150,000 clones, about 83% being singletons. CDR1 SGHTA and CDR2 FQGNSA come from the germline V gene. V was pared by 5 bases and J by 6 bases, with 17 bases between. CDR3 length: 16 amino acids. The record originates from a study of cytomegalovirus exposure and HLA in healthy donors. About the study: Of some 360 genotyped donors, about 81% clustered with self-reported Caucasian donors.

Each donor was healthy, and each was a bone marrow donor. Sequences were obtained from PBMCs. The chain links TRBV7-2 to TRBJ1-6; D is perhaps TRBD1 (6 bases). The clonotype comes from a man aged 25-45 years in good health and CMV-seronegative. The CDR3: CASSGEKGHSNSPLHF. The DNA for the CDR3 is TGTGCCAGCAGCGGAGAGAAGGGACATTCTAATTCACCCCTCCACTTT. The full variable domain, rest sourced from reference TRBV7-2 and TRBJ1-6, is GAGVSQSPSNKVTEKGKDVELRCDPISGHTALYWYRQSLGQGLEFLIYFQGNSAPDKSGLPSDRFSAERTGGSVSTLTIQRTQQEDSAVYLCASSGEKGHSNSPLHFGNGTRLTVT.